This T cell receptor (beta chain) was retrieved from a study of cytomegalovirus exposure and HLA in healthy donors. Background on the study: Drawn from HLA-typed donors, 80 million to 100 million unique TCRs were held in an early data release.

The CDR3 loop spans 17 amino acids. Germline V gene data show CDR1 as PRHDT and CDR2 as FYEKMQ (reference sequence). With V trimmed by 5 bases and J by 8 bases, 17 bases remained unmatched. General observations from the study: For most TCR beta V segments, an earlier analysis put the productive rate at about 90% or about 30% of the time. Researchers left out some V segments, among them TRBV6-2 and TRBV6-3, as indistinguishable. Altogether, 164 TCR beta chains were recorded as cytomegalovirus-associated.

PCR involved 60 Vbeta and 13 Jbeta primers. Libraries were prepared by immunoSEQ multiplex PCR; TCRdb keeps only in-frame clonotypes and omits some of them. The sample has 99,000 or so clones, just under 80% seen once; the top ten hold under 1.5%. This clone was observed a few times. Its specificity is not known. Sequences were obtained from PBMCs. V is TRBV13 and J is TRBJ2-1, with TRBD2 matching over 8 bases. This receptor was identified in a man aged 25-40 years in good health and CMV-seronegative. This chain's CDR3 is CASSPPRLAGGRDEQFF. The CDR3 nucleotides are TGTGCCAGCAGCCCTCCCCGGTTGGCGGGGGGTCGGGATGAGCAGTTCTTC.